This T cell receptor (beta chain) was sequenced in a study of blood T cell repertoires in COVID-19. Study-level information: T cells, B-cell-depleted T cells, or PBMCs supplied cDNA or gDNA.

Cohorts were assigned according to the clinical history that participants reported. Losses at the gene ends were 8 bases for V and 5 bases for J; bases not matched to a gene: 10. Germline V CDR1 and CDR2: LNHDA, SQIVND (reference sequence). CDR3 length: 15 amino acids. Libraries were prepared by immunoSEQ multiplex PCR; TCRdb keeps only in-frame clonotypes and omits some of them. Among fewer than 250,000 clones listed, less than 90% were seen once. The origin of this receptor is a woman aged 40 to 50 who had recovered from COVID-19. The chain recombines TRBV19 with TRBJ1-1; 11 bases match TRBD1. Sample: PBMCs or T cells enriched from blood (not recorded which). CDR3 in amino acids: CASLRTGGGATEAFF. In DNA form, the CDR3 reads TGTGCCAGTCTACGGACAGGGGGCGGGGCGACTGAAGCTTTCTTT.